Below, 9 T cell receptor beta chains from the same sample are listed, as sequenced in a study of cytomegalovirus exposure and HLA in healthy donors. PCR involved 60 Vbeta and 13 Jbeta primers. TCRdb's copy holds only in-frame clones and misses some; the assay was immunoSEQ multiplex PCR. The sample carries over 150,000 clones, 70% to 90% recorded once. What was sequenced was PBMCs. The origin of the receptors is a woman younger than 30 in good health and CMV-seronegative.

The chain is built from TRBV10-2 and TRBJ2-2, with D unclear. V was clipped by 7 bases and J by 5 bases, with 5 bases between them. Germline V gene lookup returns CDR1 WSHSY and CDR2 SAAADI. The CDR3 is 11 amino acids. CDR3 sequence (DNA): TGCGCCAGCACCGGGACCGGGGAGCTGTTTTTT. Translation gives CASTGTGELFF.

The chain recombines TRBV28 with TRBJ1-2, with a weak D call TRBD1 (6 bases). The CDR3 consists of 14 residues. V was pared by 3 bases and J by 2 bases, with 10 bases between. Looked up from germline, CDR1 is MDHEN and CDR2 is SYDVKM. The CDR3 DNA follows: TGTGCCAGCAGTTTGGCACAGGGAAACTATGGCTACACCTTC. It yields the protein CASSLAQGNYGYTF.

This clone was found a few times. The chain links TRBV5-1 to TRBJ2-3, with 8 bases matching TRBD1. The V gene end was trimmed by 2 bases and the J gene end by 0 bases; junction bases not matched to a gene: 2. Germline V gene data show CDR1 as SGHRS and CDR2 as YFSETQ. This CDR3 comprises 15 residues. This CDR3 is CASSLQGGSTDTQYF. In DNA form, the CDR3 reads TGCGCCAGCAGCTTACAGGGGGGAAGCACAGATACGCAGTATTTT. Full variable domain (outside the CDR3, taken from reference TRBV5-1 and TRBJ2-3): KAGVTQTPRYLIKTRGQQVTLSCSPISGHRSVSWYQQTPGQGLQFLFEYFSETQRNKGNFPGRFSGRQFSNSRSEMNVSTLELGDSALYLCASSLQGGSTDTQYFGPGTRLTVL.

With respect to this clone: Sequence at one end of the junction differs from germline and may be a read error. This chain joins TRBV7-9 and TRBJ2-7; D might be TRBD1 (5 bases). Germline CDR1 and CDR2: SEHNR and FQNEAQ (reference sequence). This CDR3 has 17 residues. CDR3 protein: CSSSQGDDSVSSYEQYF. DNA of the CDR3: TGTTCCAGCAGCCAGGGCGATGACTCGGTGAGCTCCTACGAGCAGTACTTC.

This clone was counted once. V and J are TRBV15 and TRBJ2-7; TRBD2 matches at 8 bases. Germline values: CDR1 LNHNV, CDR2 YYDKDF (reference sequence). V shed 9 bases, J shed 2 bases, and the junction held 3 bases outside the gene matches. The CDR3 covers 12 residues. This CDR3 is CATAGATYEQYF. CDR3 DNA sequence: TGTGCCACAGCGGGGGCGACCTACGAGCAGTACTTC. Drawing the rest from reference TRBV15 and TRBJ2-7, the complete variable domain is DAMVIQNPRYQVTQFGKPVTLSCSQTLNHNVMYWYQQKSSQAPKLLFHYYDKDFNNEADTPDNFQSRRPNTSFCFLDIRSPGLGDTAMYLCATAGATYEQYFGPGTRLTVT.

This chain links TRBV30 with TRBJ2-7; 9 bases are a match to TRBD2. The length of the CDR3 is 14 residues. Trimming cost V 5 bases and J 1 base; bases outside gene matches: 6. From germline, CDR1 is GTSNPN and CDR2 SVGIG (reference sequence). This CDR3 is CAWEVTSGSYEQYF. For the CDR3, the DNA is TGTGCCTGGGAGGTGACTAGCGGTTCCTACGAGCAGTACTTC.

J is TRBJ1-3 and V is TRBV30, with D possibly TRBD1 on 6 matching bases. This CDR3 has 16 residues. V lost 0 bases and J 0 bases, leaving 12 bases between the germline ends. Germline values: CDR1 GTSNPN, CDR2 SVGIG (reference sequence). The CDR3 reads CAWSVGGGSSGNTIYF. CDR3 nucleotide sequence: TGTGCCTGGAGTGTAGGGGGGGGCAGCTCTGGAAACACCATATATTTT.

This clone occurred a few times. The rearrangement joins TRBV10-3 to TRBJ1-2; D is perhaps TRBD1 (6 bases). CDR1 is ENHRY and CDR2 is SYGVKD in the germline V gene. The CDR3 consists of 13 residues. Trimming cost V 10 bases and J 0 bases, with 12 bases left between them. The CDR3 region has the DNA TGTGCCACCAAGGACAGCACTAACTATGGCTACACCTTC. Residues: CATKDSTNYGYTF.

V usage is TRBV5-1 and J usage is TRBJ2-1, with 7 bases aligning to TRBD2. The CDR3 has 13 residues. CDR1 is SGHRS and CDR2 is YFSETQ in the germline V gene. V shed 7 bases and J 9 bases; nucleotides not matched to a gene: 10. The CDR3, as DNA: TGCGCCAGCGCGCGGGAGAGCGTATCTGAGCAGTTCTTC. Translating it yields CASARESVSEQFF.